A single sample is the source of the 15 T cell receptor beta chains below, sequenced in a study of blood T cell repertoires in COVID-19. Profiling relied on immunoSEQ multiplex PCR, and the TCRdb table lists in-frame clones only, not all of them. Of 290,000 or so clones in the sample, around 84% were seen once. Material for sequencing was PBMCs or T cells enriched from blood (not recorded which). The receptor source for this set is a middle-aged man who had been exposed to COVID-19.

The sample holds a few counts of this clone. This chain links TRBV3-1 (or the pseudogene TRBV3-2) with TRBJ2-7; the match to TRBD2 covers 8 bases. The length of the CDR3 is 16 residues. Germline CDR1 and CDR2: LGHDT and YNNKEL (reference sequence). J lost 3 bases, V lost 3 bases, and 10 bases had no gene match. CDR3: CASSHDGLAEHYEQYF. DNA for the CDR3: TGTGCCAGCAGCCACGACGGACTAGCAGAACACTACGAGCAGTACTTC.

The chain employs TRBV4-1 and TRBJ1-1; D remains unclear. V shed 0 bases and J shed 2 bases, with 16 bases lying between them. The CDR3 consists of 17 residues. CDR1 and CDR2 (germline): MGHRA, YSYEKL. The CDR3 sequence: CASSQEVRGLINTEAFF. In nucleotides, the CDR3 is TGCGCCAGCAGCCAAGAAGTGCGAGGATTAATAAACACTGAAGCTTTCTTT.

V gene TRBV2 combines with J gene TRBJ2-2; 8 nucleotides align to TRBD1. CDR3 length equals 14 residues. Looked up from germline, CDR1 is SNHLY and CDR2 is FYNNEI. J was trimmed by 7 bases and V by 7 bases; bases with no gene match: 8. The chain's CDR3 is CASTQDRVVGELFF. The CDR3 nucleotides are TGTGCCAGCACCCAGGACAGGGTTGTCGGGGAGCTGTTTTTT.

The chain carries TRBV29-1 and TRBJ1-2; 8 nucleotides match TRBD1. V was pared by 7 bases and J by 7 bases, with 8 bases of the junction left unmatched. CDR1 and CDR2 from the germline V gene are SQVTM and ANQGSEA. This CDR3 is 12 amino acids long. The CDR3 spells CSGRQGAGGYTF. The CDR3 coding sequence is TGCAGCGGGAGGCAGGGGGCCGGTGGCTACACCTTC.

The chain uses TRBV20-1 and TRBJ1-5, with 7 bases that match TRBD1. Losses at the gene ends were 3 bases for V and 5 bases for J; bases not matched to a gene: 7. Looked up from germline, CDR1 is DFQATT and CDR2 is SNEGSKA (reference sequence). CDR3 length: 14 amino acids. CDR3 in DNA: TGCAGTGCTAGTTCCGGCAGGGGGGATCAGCCCCAGCATTTT. Protein: CSASSGRGDQPQHF.

Here the CDR3 DNA reads TGTGCCAGCCAGAGACTAGTGTCTACCGGGGAGCTGTTTTTT. Translated: CASQRLVSTGELFF. The chain recombines TRBV2 with TRBJ2-2; D is possibly TRBD2 (6 bases). CDR1 and CDR2 (germline): SNHLY, FYNNEI. The V gene lost 8 bases and the J gene lost 5 bases, with 15 bases spanning the gap. This CDR3 has 14 residues.

The chain carries TRBV12-3 or TRBV12-4 and TRBJ1-1; D gene ambiguous. This CDR3 has 13 residues. Deletions cut 4 bases from V and 4 bases from J, with 10 bases between. CDR3 residues: CASSSQEGTEAFF. As DNA, the CDR3 is TGTGCCAGCAGTTCCCAGGAGGGCACTGAAGCTTTCTTT.

The chain has TRBV30 and TRBJ2-7, with 9 bases aligning to TRBD2. CDR3 length: 14 amino acids. Germline lookup yields CDR1 GTSNPN and CDR2 SVGIG (reference sequence). V lost 1 base, J lost 7 bases, and 8 bases stayed unmatched. The CDR3 reads CAWSGGRASLEQYF. In DNA form, the CDR3 reads TGTGCCTGGAGTGGCGGGAGGGCCTCGTTAGAGCAGTACTTC.

The J gene is TRBJ1-1, the V gene TRBV15, with 7 bases aligning to TRBD1. The CDR3 spans 13 residues. Germline V gene data show CDR1 as LNHNV and CDR2 as YYDKDF (reference sequence). The V gene end was trimmed by 8 bases and the J gene end by 5 bases; junction bases not matched to a gene: 8. Here the CDR3 DNA reads TGTGCCACCCGCGGACAGGAAGGGACTGAAGCTTTCTTT. It is translated as CATRGQEGTEAFF.

This chain links TRBV3-1 (or the pseudogene TRBV3-2) with TRBJ1-6; 7 bases fit TRBD1. The V and J ends lost 2 bases and 7 bases, in that order; junction bases with no gene match: 2. Germline lookup yields CDR1 LGHDT and CDR2 YNNKEL (reference sequence). The CDR3 has 14 residues. This chain's CDR3 is CASSQHRGNSPLHF. Written as DNA, the CDR3 is TGTGCCAGCAGCCAACACAGGGGAAATTCACCCCTCCACTTT.

This chain links TRBV18 with TRBJ1-5; D uncertain. Germline assignment: CDR1 KGHSH and CDR2 LQKENI. Trimming pared 6 bases from V and 5 bases from J, leaving 17 bases between. The CDR3 contains 15 residues. CDR3 sequence: CASSPPMIHHQPQHF. For the CDR3, the DNA is TGTGCCAGCTCTCCTCCTATGATCCACCATCAGCCCCAGCATTTT.

The genes are TRBV5-1 and TRBJ1-2, with D uncertain. Trimming cost V 4 bases and J 5 bases, with 12 bases left between them. The germline V gene has CDR1 SGHRS and CDR2 YFSETQ. The CDR3 totals 13 residues. CDR3 loop: CASSQAVRYGYTF. CDR3 DNA: TGCGCCAGCAGCCAAGCCGTTCGGTATGGCTACACCTTC. Combining the CDR3 with reference TRBV5-1 and TRBJ1-2 gives the whole variable domain KAGVTQTPRYLIKTRGQQVTLSCSPISGHRSVSWYQQTPGQGLQFLFEYFSETQRNKGNFPGRFSGRQFSNSRSEMNVSTLELGDSALYLCASSQAVRYGYTFGSGTRLTVV.

The chain employs TRBV11-2 and TRBJ1-2, with D unresolved. This CDR3 is built from 13 residues. V was pared by 1 base and J by 7 bases, with 10 bases between. Germline CDR1 reads SGHAT; CDR2 reads FQNNGV. CDR3 sequence: CASSLARRSGYTF. In DNA form, the CDR3 reads TGTGCCAGCAGCTTAGCGAGGAGATCTGGCTACACCTTC.

CDR3 loop: CASSLKRGGHTIYF. DNA of the CDR3: TGTGCCAGCAGTTTGAAGAGGGGAGGGCACACCATATATTTT. This chain links TRBV27 with TRBJ1-3; a weak D match, TRBD1 (5 bases). Germline CDR1 is MNHEY and CDR2 is SMNVEV (reference sequence). The CDR3 is made up of 14 amino acids. V lost 3 bases to trimming and J lost 8 bases, with 14 bases between them.

This clone was counted once. The CDR3: CASSIDPGVGANNQPQHF. The CDR3 bases are TGTGCCAGTAGTATAGATCCTGGCGTAGGGGCCAACAATCAGCCCCAGCATTTT. The V and J genes are TRBV19 and TRBJ1-5, with a weak D call TRBD1 (5 bases). Germline values: CDR1 LNHDA, CDR2 SQIVND (reference sequence). The CDR3 loop spans 18 amino acids. The ends were cut back, 0 bases at V and 3 bases at J, with 18 bases in the middle.